This is a list of T cell receptor beta chains from one sample in a study of blood T cell repertoires in COVID-19. Here immunoSEQ multiplex PCR was the method, and the copy in TCRdb shows in-frame clones only, minus some. The sample lists 150,000 to 200,000 clones, 80% occurring once. The sample comprised peripheral blood. The origin of the receptors is a man aged 55 to 70 with acute or convalescent COVID-19. The conserved cysteine and the conserved F or W are not part of the CDR3 here. The order of the fields is CDR3 length, V gene, D gene, CDR3 protein. The D gene is left open where the match is weak.

len: 10; v_gene: TRBV2; d_gene: .; CDR3aa: ASSVSTDTQY
len: 12; v_gene: TRBV19; d_gene: TRBD1; CDR3aa: ASRTTGGGQPQH
len: 12; v_gene: TRBV5-1; d_gene: TRBD2; CDR3aa: ASSRTSGSETQY
len: 13; v_gene: TRBV21-1; d_gene: .; CDR3aa: ASSKVQAPDQPQH
len: 13; v_gene: TRBV4-3; d_gene: TRBD2; CDR3aa: ASSQESVGGGIQY
len: 17; v_gene: TRBV15; d_gene: TRBD2; CDR3aa: ATSRDYPTSGYRPYEQY
len: 15; v_gene: TRBV19; d_gene: .; CDR3aa: ASSIRTELISGNTIY
len: 14; v_gene: TRBV3-1/TRBV3-2; d_gene: TRBD2; CDR3aa: ASSHHQAGETGELF
len: 13; v_gene: TRBV4-3; d_gene: TRBD1; CDR3aa: ASSLTGDRGQPQH
len: 12; v_gene: TRBV7-9; d_gene: TRBD1; CDR3aa: ASSSRDRFYGYT
len: 13; v_gene: TRBV7-6; d_gene: TRBD2; CDR3aa: ASRSTSGGQETQY
len: 13; v_gene: TRBV5-4; d_gene: .; CDR3aa: ASSSHSPSGNTIY
len: 9; v_gene: TRBV7-2; d_gene: TRBD1; CDR3aa: ASGKWDRGF
len: 18; v_gene: TRBV11-3; d_gene: TRBD2; CDR3aa: ASSSEYLAVAFYSYNEQF
len: 12; v_gene: TRBV10-3; d_gene: .; CDR3aa: AISESADTDTQY
len: 14; v_gene: TRBV11-3; d_gene: TRBD2; CDR3aa: ASSATGTSGGNEQF
len: 13; v_gene: TRBV9; d_gene: TRBD2; CDR3aa: ASKLAGAWQETQY
len: 13; v_gene: TRBV7-2; d_gene: .; CDR3aa: ASSLNGRSGQKLF
len: 12; v_gene: TRBV10-2; d_gene: TRBD2; CDR3aa: ASGGWTRVDEQF
len: 14; v_gene: TRBV4-3; d_gene: .; CDR3aa: ASSQGQTVSGNTIY
len: 13; v_gene: TRBV15; d_gene: .; CDR3aa: ATSRGGTSNQPQH
len: 10; v_gene: TRBV15; d_gene: TRBD2; CDR3aa: ATSAGPYEQY
len: 11; v_gene: TRBV19; d_gene: TRBD1; CDR3aa: ASSIAGGEEQY
len: 12; v_gene: TRBV11-2; d_gene: .; CDR3aa: ASSLRLGAYEQF
len: 13; v_gene: TRBV4-1; d_gene: .; CDR3aa: ASSQTGSSYNEQF
len: 12; v_gene: TRBV7-2; d_gene: .; CDR3aa: ASSPNYNNQPQH
len: 13; v_gene: TRBV7-9; d_gene: .; CDR3aa: ASSLAPGAADTQY
len: 16; v_gene: TRBV7-3; d_gene: TRBD2; CDR3aa: ASSQNAGLAGGRHEQF
len: 14; v_gene: TRBV5-1; d_gene: TRBD2; CDR3aa: ASSYFSGGNTDTQY
len: 11; v_gene: TRBV13; d_gene: .; CDR3aa: ASSHNRNDEQF
len: 13; v_gene: TRBV5-6; d_gene: .; CDR3aa: ASSLEQESQETQY
len: 11; v_gene: TRBV3-1/TRBV3-2; d_gene: .; CDR3aa: ASSQGAADTQY
len: 13; v_gene: TRBV20-1; d_gene: .; CDR3aa: SASFPAGAKNIQY
len: 13; v_gene: TRBV5-6; d_gene: .; CDR3aa: ASSFDRVSYNEQF
len: 10; v_gene: TRBV6-5; d_gene: .; CDR3aa: ASSRGSYGYT
len: 18; v_gene: TRBV18; d_gene: TRBD2; CDR3aa: ASSPFRAGSGSAVTDTQY
len: 14; v_gene: TRBV27; d_gene: TRBD1; CDR3aa: ASSIPTGVPYNEQF
len: 13; v_gene: TRBV7-3; d_gene: .; CDR3aa: ASSPDRTNTGELF
len: 11; v_gene: TRBV11-1; d_gene: .; CDR3aa: ASSLGSGGEAF
len: 12; v_gene: TRBV6-5; d_gene: .; CDR3aa: ASISLEGAGGYT
len: 11; v_gene: TRBV6-6; d_gene: TRBD1; CDR3aa: ASSLTGSPEAF
len: 12; v_gene: TRBV19; d_gene: .; CDR3aa: ASSPQGWGTEAF
len: 12; v_gene: TRBV19; d_gene: .; CDR3aa: ASQTAGSGNTIY
len: 13; v_gene: TRBV4-1; d_gene: TRBD2; CDR3aa: ASSHRTSGKVEQY